This TCR beta chain was captured in a study of T cell responses to AZD1222 COVID-19 vaccine. Regarding the study as a whole: The span of vaccine-associated CD4 TCRs extended across spike, with dominance at 160-218 and 743-854. Reportedly, close to half of spike-specific TCRs are directed against unmutated variant regions.

A word on this clone: Its antigen is undetermined.

Profiling relied on immunoSEQ multiplex PCR, and the TCRdb table lists in-frame clones only, not all of them. The profile shows 200,000 or so clones, around 93% of them singletons. This CDR3 contains 17 residues. Germline trimming cut 6 bases from V and 4 bases from J; bases unmatched to any gene: 7. Looked up from germline, CDR1 is WNHNN and CDR2 is SYGVQD (reference sequence). Analyses pooled second doses at about 4 or about 12 weeks. This TCR came from an adult who received the AZD1222 COVID-19 vaccine. The chain combines TRBV10-1 with TRBJ2-1, with 15 bases lining up with TRBD2. The sequencing used peripheral blood, collected 28 days after the second AZD1222 dose. CDR3 amino acids: CASSDGLAGGNYNEQFF. CDR3 sequence (DNA): TGCGCCAGCAGCGACGGACTAGCGGGGGGGAATTACAATGAGCAGTTCTTC.